Reported below is one T cell receptor (beta chain). This specimen belongs to a study of control samples from healthy donors and cancer patients. Only in-frame clones appear in the TCRdb table, and some are missing; sequencing was by immunoSEQ multiplex PCR. The sample records around 68,000 clones, 83% being singletons. V trimming: 5 bases; J trimming: 6 bases; junction bases outside the gene matches: 6. Germline V gene sequence: CDR1 SGHTA, CDR2 FQGNSA. The CDR3 extends over 15 amino acids. The chain couples TRBV7-2 to TRBJ2-1, with TRBD2 matching 11 bases. This TCR came from a man aged 55-75 years in good health. The material sequenced was blood. The CDR3, as DNA: TGTGCCAGCAGCCCCCCCGGGACTAGCGGCAATGAGCAGTTCTTC. Amino acid sequence: CASSPPGTSGNEQFF.